Here is one TCR beta chain with its context. Its antigen is unidentified. The data belong to a study of cytomegalovirus exposure and HLA in healthy donors. Study in general: An early release of data contained about 85 million unique TCRs, which came from HLA-typed donors. Study-wide results and limits: HLA alleles were associated with 15,000 to 20,000 TCR beta sequences in a later analysis at 0.05 false discovery rate.

Germline V gene sequence: CDR1 SGHRS, CDR2 YFSETQ. There are 15 residues in the CDR3. The V gene end was trimmed by 4 bases and the J gene end by 4 bases; junction bases not matched to a gene: 10. The PCR had 60 Vbeta and 13 Jbeta primers. TCRdb's table, derived via immunoSEQ multiplex PCR, lists solely in-frame clones and lacks some. Of 90,000 to 150,000 clones in the sample, about 81% are singletons; the top ten hold less than 3.5%. This sequence joins TRBV5-1 and TRBJ1-1, with TRBD1 matching 7 bases. This sequence originates from a woman aged 40 to 50 in good health and CMV-seropositive. The sequenced sample consisted of PBMCs. For the CDR3, the DNA is TGCGCCAGCAGCCCCCAGGGGGGTTCGGTCACTGAAGCTTTCTTT. The encoded protein is CASSPQGGSVTEAFF.